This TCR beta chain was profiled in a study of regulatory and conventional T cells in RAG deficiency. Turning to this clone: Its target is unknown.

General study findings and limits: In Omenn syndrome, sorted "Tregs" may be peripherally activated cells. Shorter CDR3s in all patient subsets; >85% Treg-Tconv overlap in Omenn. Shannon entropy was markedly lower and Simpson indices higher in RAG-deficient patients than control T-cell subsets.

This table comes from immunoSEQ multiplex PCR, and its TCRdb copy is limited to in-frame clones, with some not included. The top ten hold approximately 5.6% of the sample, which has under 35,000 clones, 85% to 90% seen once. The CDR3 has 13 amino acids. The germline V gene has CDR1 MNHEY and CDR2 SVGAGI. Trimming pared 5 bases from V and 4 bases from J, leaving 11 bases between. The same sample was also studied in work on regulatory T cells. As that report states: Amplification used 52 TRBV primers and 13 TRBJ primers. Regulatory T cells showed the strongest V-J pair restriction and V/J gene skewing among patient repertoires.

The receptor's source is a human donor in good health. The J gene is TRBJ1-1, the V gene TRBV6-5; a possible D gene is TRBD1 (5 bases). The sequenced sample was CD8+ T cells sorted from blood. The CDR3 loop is CASSETDSTEAFF. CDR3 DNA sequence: TGTGCCAGCAGTGAGACAGATTCCACTGAAGCTTTCTTT.